Listed below are T cell receptor beta chains from one sample, sequenced in a study of human T cells and chemical hapten exposure. MiXCR was run by TCRdb on the RACE reads, yielding one entry per CDR3 protein. The sample includes about 350,000 distinct CDR3 sequences, around 5.5% seen only once; the top ten take over 6.5%. This specimen was whole blood, taken in connection with sensitization to the hapten diphenylcyclopropenone (DPC). These receptors all come from a woman between 18 and 29 years old with alopecia areata. Some clones in this sample may be carry-over from other donors' samples. Both conserved end residues are trimmed from each CDR3.

TRBJ1-6	TRBV18	ASSPDQGSNSPLH
TRBJ2-6	TRBV27	ASSLSSPGAGANVLT
TRBJ2-1	TRBV5-4	ASSLAHDGVRGNEQF
TRBJ1-1	TRBV20-1	SARSTGVEAEAF
TRBJ1-2	TRBV7-6	ASSLANRGYGYGYT
TRBJ2-3	TRBV7-8	ASSLRGGFTDTQY
TRBJ2-7	TRBV12-3/TRBV12-4	ASSLFGGIGEQY
TRBJ2-1	TRBV4-3	ASSPNSDYNEQF
TRBJ1-5	TRBV7-8	ASSLRGEPQH
TRBJ1-2	TRBV6-5	ASSPTAAPRGYT
TRBJ2-5	TRBV10-3	AISGAGAGKTQY
TRBJ1-1	TRBV3-1	ASSRDRVAGTEAF
TRBJ1-1	TRBV29-1	SVGGRANTEAF
TRBJ1-2	TRBV7-2	ASSLAIPSPNYGYT
TRBJ2-1	TRBV5-1	ASRDQGVSYNEQF
TRBJ2-6	TRBV18	ASSTGGGSGANVLT
TRBJ1-2	TRBV12-3/TRBV12-4	ASSRGSTSYGYT
TRBJ1-3	TRBV4-3	ASSQEFISGNTIY
TRBJ1-4	TRBV12-3/TRBV12-4	ASRTGGTSTNEKLF
TRBJ1-4	TRBV20-1	SARDISGDGEKLF
TRBJ1-2	TRBV7-9	ASSLGQTTNYGYT
TRBJ2-1	TRBV28	ASRPTGTGYNEQF
TRBJ2-2	TRBV6-6	ASKTQNTGELF
TRBJ1-4	TRBV11-2	ATKGQNNEKLF
TRBJ1-2	TRBV3-1	ASSQGAFRDSLLNYGYT
TRBJ1-4	TRBV12-3/TRBV12-4	ASRWTGTTNEKLF
TRBJ2-6	TRBV6-5	ASSGRTSGANVLT
TRBJ2-7	TRBV28	ASSRAGTGIYEQY
TRBJ2-5	TRBV18	ASSPSQEGETQY
TRBJ2-7	TRBV27	ASSGTGYGEQY
TRBJ2-5	TRBV12-3/TRBV12-4	ASSLFTETQETQY
TRBJ1-5	TRBV7-9	ASSLDLGDSNQPQH
TRBJ2-3	TRBV9	ASSVEAGVDTQY
TRBJ1-1	TRBV20-1	SASGLYSEAF
TRBJ1-1	TRBV18	ASSQGQGDTEAF
TRBJ2-3	TRBV20-1	SASEGGLLSQY
TRBJ1-1	TRBV13	ASSLRGGKGEAF
TRBJ2-4	TRBV20-1	SAQIQTSGILAKNIQY
TRBJ2-3	TRBV6-2/TRBV6-3	ASSYPTGPKRTDTQY
TRBJ1-2	TRBV5-1	ASSFEGNYGYT
TRBJ2-3	TRBV20-1	SARDWGPLSTDTQY
TRBJ2-3	TRBV24-1	ATKGPRETQY
TRBJ1-2	TRBV24-1	ATSDSTGGYYGYT
TRBJ2-7	TRBV7-6	ASSLGADYDEQY
TRBJ1-5	TRBV7-8	ASSHVGNQPQH
TRBJ2-3	TRBV2	ASSEEQGATDTQY
TRBJ1-6	TRBV20-1	SAWDGSNSPLH
TRBJ2-7	TRBV7-9	ASSSEYEQY
TRBJ2-1	TRBV21-1	ASSKEGKRGSNEQF
TRBJ1-5	TRBV12-3/TRBV12-4	ASSSFRGSNQPQH
TRBJ2-5	TRBV6-6	ASSTRGGRRETQY
TRBJ1-1	TRBV7-9	ASSNGQNGGAF
TRBJ1-1	TRBV6-2/TRBV6-3	ASSRVPGTEAF
TRBJ2-2	TRBV7-2	ASSPSGRTGELF
TRBJ2-3	TRBV6-1	ASLAGTSQY
TRBJ2-3	TRBV20-1	SAPRAGATDTQY
TRBJ2-5	TRBV6-2/TRBV6-3	ASRPYRGETQY
TRBJ2-1	TRBV7-8	ASSLGQYHEQF
TRBJ2-7	TRBV5-6	ASSSTSSRHEQY
TRBJ1-1	TRBV6-5	ASSPHRANTEAF